A selection of T cell receptor beta chains follows, all from one sample in a study of blood T cell repertoires in COVID-19. Profiling relied on immunoSEQ multiplex PCR, and the TCRdb table lists in-frame clones only, not all of them. Found here are roughly 100,000 clones, about four fifths of them singletons; the top ten hold 15% to 20%. Sequencing used peripheral blood. The receptor set was obtained from an elderly woman with active or convalescent COVID-19. Each CDR3 is given with its conserved first and last residue. A D gene is named only where the DNA matches it firmly. Expanded clones are given a class, and other clones once, few, many or no size at all.

D	V	J	size	CDR3	DNA
TRBD1	TRBV4-1	TRBJ1-3	.	CASSQLSGQGNTIYF	TGCGCCAGCAGCCAACTCTCGGGACAGGGGAACACCATATATTTT
.	TRBV2	TRBJ1-4	.	CASSELGFNEKLFF	TGTGCCAGCAGTGAATTGGGCTTCAATGAAAAACTGTTTTTT
.	TRBV5-8	TRBJ2-4	.	CASSTGSLKNIQYF	TGTGCCAGCAGCACAGGATCGCTAAAAAACATTCAGTACTTC
TRBD2	TRBV30	TRBJ2-1	.	CAWSKKATGLAGSYNEQFF	TGTGCCTGGAGTAAGAAGGCCACAGGACTAGCGGGAAGCTACAATGAGCAGTTCTTC
TRBD1	TRBV7-8	TRBJ2-1	.	CASSTRQGGWAANEQFF	TGTGCCAGCAGCACACGACAGGGGGGTTGGGCCGCCAATGAGCAGTTCTTC
.	TRBV7-9	TRBJ2-3	.	CASSSDGLLNTQYF	TGTGCCAGCAGCTCCGACGGACTACTAAATACGCAGTATTTT
TRBD1	TRBV3-1/TRBV3-2	TRBJ2-5	once	CASSPLDRGETQYF	TGTGCCAGCAGCCCCTTGGACAGGGGAGAGACCCAGTACTTC
.	TRBV18	TRBJ2-2	.	CASSPLDTGELFF	TGTGCCAGCTCACCACTCGACACCGGGGAGCTGTTTTTT
.	TRBV9	TRBJ2-7	.	CASSVALGGYEQYF	TGTGCCAGCAGCGTAGCCCTTGGCGGGTACGAGCAGTACTTC
.	TRBV19	TRBJ1-1	.	CASSIGANTEAFF	TGTGCCAGTAGTATAGGGGCGAACACTGAAGCTTTCTTT
TRBD1	TRBV11-2	TRBJ2-3	.	CASSLVGTGYGSTDTQYF	TGTGCCAGCAGCTTAGTGGGGACAGGGTACGGGAGCACAGATACGCAGTATTTT
.	TRBV25-1	TRBJ1-1	.	CASSDDSGRGTEAFF	TGTGCCAGCAGTGACGACTCAGGGAGGGGCACTGAAGCTTTCTTT
TRBD2	TRBV7-9	TRBJ2-1	.	CASSLAAGVSGRNEQFF	TGTGCCAGCAGCTTAGCGGCTGGTGTTAGCGGGAGAAATGAGCAGTTCTTC
.	TRBV2	TRBJ1-5	few	CASSGGRDSNQPQHF	TGTGCCAGCAGTGGCGGCAGGGATAGCAATCAGCCCCAGCATTTT
.	TRBV18	TRBJ1-2	.	CASSPPARDSGYTF	TGTGCCAGCTCACCACCGGCCCGGGACTCGGGCTACACCTTC
.	TRBV15	TRBJ1-5	few	CATSRDGWQPQHF	TGTGCCACCAGCCGGGATGGCTGGCAGCCCCAGCATTTT
.	TRBV5-4	TRBJ2-5	.	CASSLVSGGSGETQYF	TGTGCCAGCAGCCTAGTTAGTGGAGGGAGTGGGGAGACCCAGTACTTC
TRBD2	TRBV7-3	TRBJ2-1	.	CASSPTSGRATNEQFF	TGTGCCAGCAGCCCAACTAGCGGGAGGGCCACCAATGAGCAGTTCTTC
.	TRBV6-2/TRBV6-3	TRBJ1-5	.	CASSPRGLQPQHF	TGTGCCAGCAGTCCCCGGGGTCTGCAGCCCCAGCATTTT
.	TRBV28	TRBJ1-5	.	CASSLIGNQPQHF	TGTGCCAGCAGTTTAATAGGCAATCAGCCCCAGCATTTT
.	TRBV9	TRBJ2-1	.	CASSVATGAYNEQFF	TGTGCCAGCAGCGTAGCTACAGGCGCCTACAATGAGCAGTTCTTC